The clone carrying this T cell receptor beta chain rates as medium-sized. The antigen remains undetermined. This entry belongs to a study of spatial heterogeneity in lung cancer. Notes on the study in general: Tumoral mutation counts were tracked by counts of expanded intratumoral alpha and beta TCRs.

TCRdb re-analysed the 5' RACE reads in MiXCR, keeping a single row per CDR3 protein. This sample has more than 10,000 distinct CDR3 sequences, with about 5% found just once. The time point: sample taken at primary tumor resection. The germline V gene encodes CDR1 MNHEY and CDR2 SVGAGI. The CDR3 sequence is 14 residues long. Trimming took off 1 base at V and 7 bases at J, with 11 bases between the two ends. The chain links TRBV6-5 to TRBJ1-5, with D tentatively TRBD1 (5 bases). The specimen comprised lung tumor tissue, sampled at surgery. This sequence originates from a male donor with early-stage non-small cell lung cancer. CDR3 DNA sequence: TGTGCCAGCAGTTACTTGGGGGGAGACCAGCCCCAGCATTTT. Its translation: CASSYLGGDQPQHF.